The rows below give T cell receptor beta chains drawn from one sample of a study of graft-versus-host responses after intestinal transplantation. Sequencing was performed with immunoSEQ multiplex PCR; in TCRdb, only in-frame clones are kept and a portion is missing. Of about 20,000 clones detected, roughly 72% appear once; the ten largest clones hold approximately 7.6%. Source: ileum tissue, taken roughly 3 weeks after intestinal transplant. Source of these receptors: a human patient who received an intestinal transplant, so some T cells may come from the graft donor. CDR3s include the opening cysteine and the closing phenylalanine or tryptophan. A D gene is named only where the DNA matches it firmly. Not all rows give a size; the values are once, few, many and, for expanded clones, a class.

CDR3 DNA: TGTGCCAGCAGTTATGGACTCGGCGGTACCTACGAGCAGTACTTC
CDR3 protein: CASSYGLGGTYEQYF
V gene: TRBV6-5
D gene: NA
clone size: NA
CDR3 length: 15
J gene: TRBJ2-7

CDR3 DNA: TGTGCCAGCAGTGCGGGACTAGCCCGGGAGACCCAGTACTTC
CDR3 protein: CASSAGLARETQYF
V gene: TRBV27
D gene: TRBD2
clone size: NA
CDR3 length: 14
J gene: TRBJ2-5

CDR3 DNA: TGTGCCAGCAGTGAAGGGACAGGGTTTTCACCCCTCCACTTT
CDR3 protein: CASSEGTGFSPLHF
V gene: TRBV6-1
D gene: TRBD1
clone size: NA
CDR3 length: 14
J gene: TRBJ1-6

CDR3 DNA: TGCGCCAGCAGCCTTCAAATAGCGGGGGCCGACTACAATGAGCAGTTCTTC
CDR3 protein: CASSLQIAGADYNEQFF
V gene: TRBV4-3
D gene: TRBD2
clone size: NA
CDR3 length: 17
J gene: TRBJ2-1

CDR3 DNA: TGTGCCAGCAGTCCCCTCCGACTAGTTTTTTTTGTATTAGTCACAGATACGCAGTATTTT
CDR3 protein: CASSPLRLVFFVLVTDTQYF
V gene: TRBV28
D gene: NA
clone size: NA
CDR3 length: 20
J gene: TRBJ2-3

CDR3 DNA: TGTGCCAGCAGTTATGGGGGCCCTTACACCGGGGAGCTGTTTTTT
CDR3 protein: CASSYGGPYTGELFF
V gene: TRBV6-5
D gene: NA
clone size: NA
CDR3 length: 15
J gene: TRBJ2-2

CDR3 DNA: TGTGCCAGCAGCGAAGGGACTAGCGGGAGGTTGGGTGAGCAGTTCTTC
CDR3 protein: CASSEGTSGRLGEQFF
V gene: TRBV9
D gene: TRBD2
clone size: NA
CDR3 length: 16
J gene: TRBJ2-1

CDR3 DNA: TGTGCCAGCAGCTTCCTCCCCTACGAGCAGTACTTC
CDR3 protein: CASSFLPYEQYF
V gene: TRBV11-2
D gene: NA
clone size: NA
CDR3 length: 12
J gene: TRBJ2-7

CDR3 DNA: TGTGCCAGCAGTTACCGACGGCCTAGCCTATACAATGAGCAGTTCTTC
CDR3 protein: CASSYRRPSLYNEQFF
V gene: TRBV6-5
D gene: NA
clone size: NA
CDR3 length: 16
J gene: TRBJ2-1

CDR3 DNA: TGTGCCTGCTCGGGACTCTTTGAAGCTTTCTTT
CDR3 protein: CACSGLFEAFF
V gene: TRBV30
D gene: NA
clone size: NA
CDR3 length: 11
J gene: TRBJ1-1

CDR3 DNA: TGTGCCAGCAGTGTCACCGGGACTGGCGCAAACACCATATATTTT
CDR3 protein: CASSVTGTGANTIYF
V gene: TRBV6-1
D gene: NA
clone size: few
CDR3 length: 15
J gene: TRBJ1-3

CDR3 DNA: TGTGCCAGCAGCCAAGTGGTTGTAGAACCTAGCAATCAGCCCCAGCATTTT
CDR3 protein: CASSQVVVEPSNQPQHF
V gene: TRBV4-2
D gene: NA
clone size: NA
CDR3 length: 17
J gene: TRBJ1-5

CDR3 DNA: TGTGCCAGCTCATCGATGGACAGGGGAAATGAAAAACTGTTTTTT
CDR3 protein: CASSSMDRGNEKLFF
V gene: TRBV18
D gene: TRBD1
clone size: NA
CDR3 length: 15
J gene: TRBJ1-4

CDR3 DNA: TGTGCCAGCAGTCCAGGTAGCAATCAGCCCCAGCATTTT
CDR3 protein: CASSPGSNQPQHF
V gene: TRBV27
D gene: NA
clone size: NA
CDR3 length: 13
J gene: TRBJ1-5

CDR3 DNA: TGTGCCAGCAGCAAGGGACTAGCGGGGTCCTACGAGCAGTACTTC
CDR3 protein: CASSKGLAGSYEQYF
V gene: TRBV7-2
D gene: TRBD2
clone size: NA
CDR3 length: 15
J gene: TRBJ2-7

CDR3 DNA: TGTGCCAGCAGCCAAGATCTTGGCAGGCCCTACGAGCAGTACTTC
CDR3 protein: CASSQDLGRPYEQYF
V gene: TRBV4-2
D gene: NA
clone size: NA
CDR3 length: 15
J gene: TRBJ2-7

CDR3 DNA: TGTGCCAGCAGTTTTTGGACAGGCTTCTACGAGCAGTACTTC
CDR3 protein: CASSFWTGFYEQYF
V gene: TRBV2
D gene: TRBD1
clone size: NA
CDR3 length: 14
J gene: TRBJ2-7

CDR3 DNA: TGTGCCAGCAGTGAAGGGAGTCCCCAGCCCCAGCATTTT
CDR3 protein: CASSEGSPQPQHF
V gene: TRBV25-1
D gene: NA
clone size: NA
CDR3 length: 13
J gene: TRBJ1-5

CDR3 DNA: TGTGCCAGCGGGCCCGGGACAACCTACGAGCAGTACTTC
CDR3 protein: CASGPGTTYEQYF
V gene: TRBV27
D gene: NA
clone size: once
CDR3 length: 13
J gene: TRBJ2-7

CDR3 DNA: TGCAGCGTTGAAAGTGGGACTAGTCACGAGCAGTACTTC
CDR3 protein: CSVESGTSHEQYF
V gene: TRBV29-1
D gene: TRBD2
clone size: few
CDR3 length: 13
J gene: TRBJ2-7

CDR3 DNA: TGTGCCAGCAGAACAGGGCCCGCGGGCTACACCTTC
CDR3 protein: CASRTGPAGYTF
V gene: TRBV6-1
D gene: NA
clone size: NA
CDR3 length: 12
J gene: TRBJ1-2

CDR3 DNA: TGTGCCATCAGTGAGAGACTAGCGGTAAACAATGAGCAGTTCTTC
CDR3 protein: CAISERLAVNNEQFF
V gene: TRBV10-3
D gene: TRBD2
clone size: NA
CDR3 length: 15
J gene: TRBJ2-1

CDR3 DNA: TGTGCCAGCAGGAGTGGACAGAAAAATCAGCCCCAGCATTTT
CDR3 protein: CASRSGQKNQPQHF
V gene: TRBV6-5
D gene: NA
clone size: few
CDR3 length: 14
J gene: TRBJ1-5

CDR3 DNA: TGTGCCAGCAGCTTTGGACAGGGGACGTCCTACGAGCAGTACTTC
CDR3 protein: CASSFGQGTSYEQYF
V gene: TRBV11-2
D gene: TRBD1
clone size: NA
CDR3 length: 15
J gene: TRBJ2-7

CDR3 DNA: TGTGCCAGCAGCGTACAGTTCACAGATACGCAGTATTTT
CDR3 protein: CASSVQFTDTQYF
V gene: TRBV9
D gene: NA
clone size: few
CDR3 length: 13
J gene: TRBJ2-3

CDR3 DNA: TGTGCCAGCAGCGCCAGGACAGGGTTTGGCGGAACGCAGTATTTT
CDR3 protein: CASSARTGFGGTQYF
V gene: TRBV9
D gene: TRBD1
clone size: few
CDR3 length: 15
J gene: TRBJ2-3

CDR3 DNA: TGTGCCAGCAGCCAGGGGCTAGCGGGGGGCACAGATACGCAGTATTTT
CDR3 protein: CASSQGLAGGTDTQYF
V gene: TRBV25-1
D gene: TRBD2
clone size: NA
CDR3 length: 16
J gene: TRBJ2-3

CDR3 DNA: TGTGCCAGCAGAAAGAGAACTGAAAACTATGGCTACACCTTC
CDR3 protein: CASRKRTENYGYTF
V gene: TRBV5-4
D gene: NA
clone size: NA
CDR3 length: 14
J gene: TRBJ1-2

CDR3 DNA: TGTGCCAGCAGCCAGACAGGGCGTGAAGCTTTCTTT
CDR3 protein: CASSQTGREAFF
V gene: TRBV4-2
D gene: TRBD1
clone size: few
CDR3 length: 12
J gene: TRBJ1-1

CDR3 DNA: TGTGCCTTCCGGTCCTATGGCTACACCTTC
CDR3 protein: CAFRSYGYTF
V gene: TRBV30
D gene: NA
clone size: few
CDR3 length: 10
J gene: TRBJ1-2

CDR3 DNA: TGCGCCAGCAGCTTGGCCGGCAGGGACTATGGCTACACCTTC
CDR3 protein: CASSLAGRDYGYTF
V gene: TRBV5-1
D gene: NA
clone size: few
CDR3 length: 14
J gene: TRBJ1-2

CDR3 DNA: TGTGCCAGCAGCTTAAGCTTTCGGACTGGACGGGGTTGGGGCTACGAGCAGTACTTC
CDR3 protein: CASSLSFRTGRGWGYEQYF
V gene: TRBV7-9
D gene: NA
clone size: NA
CDR3 length: 19
J gene: TRBJ2-7

CDR3 DNA: TGTGCCTGGAGTAACGACAGGCCAAATTCACCCCTCCACTTT
CDR3 protein: CAWSNDRPNSPLHF
V gene: TRBV30
D gene: NA
clone size: NA
CDR3 length: 14
J gene: TRBJ1-6

CDR3 DNA: TGTGCCAGCAGCTTGAACCAGGGGAGGGGTGAAAAACTGTTTTTT
CDR3 protein: CASSLNQGRGEKLFF
V gene: TRBV7-6
D gene: NA
clone size: few
CDR3 length: 15
J gene: TRBJ1-4

CDR3 DNA: TGTGCCAGCAGCTTTTATGGGACTAGCGGGAGGGGCTCCTACAATGAGCAGTTCTTC
CDR3 protein: CASSFYGTSGRGSYNEQFF
V gene: TRBV11-2
D gene: TRBD2
clone size: NA
CDR3 length: 19
J gene: TRBJ2-1

CDR3 DNA: TGCGCCAGCAGCTTGGGGGGAAACCCGGGACTAGCGGGACGCACAGATACGCAGTATTTT
CDR3 protein: CASSLGGNPGLAGRTDTQYF
V gene: TRBV5-1
D gene: TRBD2
clone size: NA
CDR3 length: 20
J gene: TRBJ2-3

CDR3 DNA: TGTGCCAGCAGCCGTCGGGACTCCGGTGAGCAGTACTTC
CDR3 protein: CASSRRDSGEQYF
V gene: TRBV7-2
D gene: NA
clone size: NA
CDR3 length: 13
J gene: TRBJ2-7

CDR3 DNA: TGCGCCAGCAGCCAAGTTATGACAGGGACTGGAAACACCATATATTTT
CDR3 protein: CASSQVMTGTGNTIYF
V gene: TRBV4-3
D gene: TRBD1
clone size: NA
CDR3 length: 16
J gene: TRBJ1-3

CDR3 DNA: TGTGCCAGCAGAGGGGTGGGCACTGAAGCTTTCTTT
CDR3 protein: CASRGVGTEAFF
V gene: TRBV7-9
D gene: NA
clone size: NA
CDR3 length: 12
J gene: TRBJ1-1

CDR3 DNA: TGTGCCAGCAGCTCGGGCCCGGGGCAGCCCCAGCATTTT
CDR3 protein: CASSSGPGQPQHF
V gene: TRBV5-4
D gene: NA
clone size: once
CDR3 length: 13
J gene: TRBJ1-5

CDR3 DNA: TGTGCCAGTTCGGTACAGGGGGTGAACACTGAAGCTTTCTTT
CDR3 protein: CASSVQGVNTEAFF
V gene: TRBV19
D gene: TRBD1
clone size: NA
CDR3 length: 14
J gene: TRBJ1-1

CDR3 DNA: TGTGCCAGCAGTTTATCGGCAGGGGCGGAAGCTTTCTTT
CDR3 protein: CASSLSAGAEAFF
V gene: TRBV27
D gene: NA
clone size: NA
CDR3 length: 13
J gene: TRBJ1-1

CDR3 DNA: TGTGCCAGCAGCCTTTCACAGGAAAGCTCCTACGAGCAGTACTTC
CDR3 protein: CASSLSQESSYEQYF
V gene: TRBV14
D gene: NA
clone size: NA
CDR3 length: 15
J gene: TRBJ2-7

CDR3 DNA: TGTGCCAGTAGTACCGGGACAGGGAGCTACGAGCAGTACTTC
CDR3 protein: CASSTGTGSYEQYF
V gene: TRBV19
D gene: TRBD1
clone size: NA
CDR3 length: 14
J gene: TRBJ2-7

CDR3 DNA: TGTGCCAGTAGTATAGATCTGGGCAGACCAGCTTTCTTT
CDR3 protein: CASSIDLGRPAFF
V gene: TRBV19
D gene: NA
clone size: few
CDR3 length: 13
J gene: TRBJ1-1

CDR3 DNA: TGTGCCAGCAGCCCCTCGACAACCGGCGAGCAGTACTTC
CDR3 protein: CASSPSTTGEQYF
V gene: TRBV5-4
D gene: NA
clone size: NA
CDR3 length: 13
J gene: TRBJ2-7

CDR3 DNA: TGTGCCAGCAGTCCTGAGGACAGGGAAAGTCACGAAAAACTGTTTTTT
CDR3 protein: CASSPEDRESHEKLFF
V gene: TRBV27
D gene: TRBD1
clone size: few
CDR3 length: 16
J gene: TRBJ1-4

CDR3 DNA: TGCGCCAGCAGCCAAGTTTCTTTACATCGACTTGGCCTTCAGCCCCAGCATTTT
CDR3 protein: CASSQVSLHRLGLQPQHF
V gene: TRBV4-1
D gene: NA
clone size: NA
CDR3 length: 18
J gene: TRBJ1-5

CDR3 DNA: TGTGCCAGCAGTTTTGGTCGGAGCCGTGAAGCTTTCTTT
CDR3 protein: CASSFGRSREAFF
V gene: TRBV27
D gene: NA
clone size: few
CDR3 length: 13
J gene: TRBJ1-1

CDR3 DNA: TGCGCCAGCAGCCAAGGAAGGACAGCTACCTACTATGGCTACACCTTC
CDR3 protein: CASSQGRTATYYGYTF
V gene: TRBV4-3
D gene: NA
clone size: few
CDR3 length: 16
J gene: TRBJ1-2

CDR3 DNA: TGTGCCAGCAGCCCGGTACGCGGGACGGGGGGACAAGAGACCCAGTACTTC
CDR3 protein: CASSPVRGTGGQETQYF
V gene: TRBV13
D gene: TRBD2
clone size: NA
CDR3 length: 17
J gene: TRBJ2-5

CDR3 DNA: TGTGCCAGCAGTTTCGCGGTCACTGGCACTGAAGCTTTCTTT
CDR3 protein: CASSFAVTGTEAFF
V gene: TRBV28
D gene: NA
clone size: NA
CDR3 length: 14
J gene: TRBJ1-1

CDR3 DNA: TGTGCCAGCAGCGATGGGAGTACTGAAGCTTTCTTT
CDR3 protein: CASSDGSTEAFF
V gene: TRBV6-6
D gene: NA
clone size: few
CDR3 length: 12
J gene: TRBJ1-1

CDR3 DNA: TGTGCCAGCAGCCTTGACAGGGCCATTGGCTACGAGCAGTACTTC
CDR3 protein: CASSLDRAIGYEQYF
V gene: TRBV6-1
D gene: TRBD1
clone size: NA
CDR3 length: 15
J gene: TRBJ2-7

CDR3 DNA: TGTGCCAGCAGCGTAGGGCCCAGGTCCAAGGGGGCAACTAATGAAAAACTGTTTTTT
CDR3 protein: CASSVGPRSKGATNEKLFF
V gene: TRBV9
D gene: NA
clone size: NA
CDR3 length: 19
J gene: TRBJ1-4

CDR3 DNA: TGTGCCAGCAGAGTCCTAGCGGGGGGGCCCTACAATGAGCAGTTCTTC
CDR3 protein: CASRVLAGGPYNEQFF
V gene: TRBV27
D gene: TRBD2
clone size: few
CDR3 length: 16
J gene: TRBJ2-1

CDR3 DNA: TGTGCCAGCAGCGGACCTATAGCGGGGGCGGGAGAGACCCAGTACTTC
CDR3 protein: CASSGPIAGAGETQYF
V gene: TRBV2
D gene: TRBD2
clone size: NA
CDR3 length: 16
J gene: TRBJ2-5

CDR3 DNA: TGTGCCTGGACGGGTACAGGGGTATATACTGAAGCTTTCTTT
CDR3 protein: CAWTGTGVYTEAFF
V gene: TRBV30
D gene: TRBD1
clone size: few
CDR3 length: 14
J gene: TRBJ1-1

CDR3 DNA: TGCGCCAGCAGCGCGTGGACCCGGACAGGCGTGTACGAGCAGTACTTC
CDR3 protein: CASSAWTRTGVYEQYF
V gene: TRBV5-1
D gene: TRBD1
clone size: NA
CDR3 length: 16
J gene: TRBJ2-7